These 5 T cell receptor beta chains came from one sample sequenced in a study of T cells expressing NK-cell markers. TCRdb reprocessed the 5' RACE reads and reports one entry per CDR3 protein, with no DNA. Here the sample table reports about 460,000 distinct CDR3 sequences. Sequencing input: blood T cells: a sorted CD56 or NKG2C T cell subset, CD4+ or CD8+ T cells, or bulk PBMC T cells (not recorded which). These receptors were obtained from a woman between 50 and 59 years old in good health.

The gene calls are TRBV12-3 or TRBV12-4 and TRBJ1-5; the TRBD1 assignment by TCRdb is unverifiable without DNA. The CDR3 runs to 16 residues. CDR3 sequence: CASSLFPGGGNQPQHF.

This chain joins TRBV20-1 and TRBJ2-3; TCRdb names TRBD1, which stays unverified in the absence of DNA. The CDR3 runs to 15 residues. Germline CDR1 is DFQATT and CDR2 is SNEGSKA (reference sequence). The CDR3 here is CSASDGGGLTDTQYF.

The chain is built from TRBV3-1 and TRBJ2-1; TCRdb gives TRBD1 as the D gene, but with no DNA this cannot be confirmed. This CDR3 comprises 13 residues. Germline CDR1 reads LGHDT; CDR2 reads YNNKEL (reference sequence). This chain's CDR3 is CASSPQVAPEQFF.

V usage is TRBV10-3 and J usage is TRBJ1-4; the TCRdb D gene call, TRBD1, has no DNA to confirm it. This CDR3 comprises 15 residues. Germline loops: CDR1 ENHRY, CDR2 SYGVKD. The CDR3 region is CAISESRQGKEKLFF.

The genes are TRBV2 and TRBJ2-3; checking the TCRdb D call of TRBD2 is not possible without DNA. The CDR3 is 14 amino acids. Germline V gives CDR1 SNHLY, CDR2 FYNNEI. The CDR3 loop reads CASNRAGGGDTQYF. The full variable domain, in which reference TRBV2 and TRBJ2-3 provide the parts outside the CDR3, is EPEVTQTPSHQVTQMGQEVILRCVPISNHLYFYWYRQILGQKVEFLVSFYNNEISEKSEIFDDQFSVERPDGSNFTLKIRSTKLEDSAMYFCASNRAGGGDTQYFGPGTRLTVL.